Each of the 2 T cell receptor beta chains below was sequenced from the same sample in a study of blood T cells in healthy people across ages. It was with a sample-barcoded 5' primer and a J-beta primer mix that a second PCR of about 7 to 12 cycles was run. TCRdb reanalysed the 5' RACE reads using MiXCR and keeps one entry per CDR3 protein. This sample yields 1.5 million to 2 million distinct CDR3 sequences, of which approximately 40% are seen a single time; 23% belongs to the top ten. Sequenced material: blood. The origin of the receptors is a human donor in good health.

The CDR3 DNA reads as TGTGCCAGCAGCCGAACAGGGGTGAGAGACATTCAGTACTTC. The encoded protein is CASSRTGVRDIQYF. The chain is built from TRBV12-3 or TRBV12-4 and TRBJ2-4, with 7 nucleotides matching TRBD1. The V segment lost 6 bases and the J segment 8 bases; nucleotides outside the gene matches: 10. The CDR3 spans 14 residues.

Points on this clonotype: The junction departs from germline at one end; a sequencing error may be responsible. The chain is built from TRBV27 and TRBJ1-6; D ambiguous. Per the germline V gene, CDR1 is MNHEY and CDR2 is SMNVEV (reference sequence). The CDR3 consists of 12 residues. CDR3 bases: TGTGCCAGCAGTTTCTTCAATTCACCCCCCCACTTT. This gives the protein CASSFFNSPPHF.